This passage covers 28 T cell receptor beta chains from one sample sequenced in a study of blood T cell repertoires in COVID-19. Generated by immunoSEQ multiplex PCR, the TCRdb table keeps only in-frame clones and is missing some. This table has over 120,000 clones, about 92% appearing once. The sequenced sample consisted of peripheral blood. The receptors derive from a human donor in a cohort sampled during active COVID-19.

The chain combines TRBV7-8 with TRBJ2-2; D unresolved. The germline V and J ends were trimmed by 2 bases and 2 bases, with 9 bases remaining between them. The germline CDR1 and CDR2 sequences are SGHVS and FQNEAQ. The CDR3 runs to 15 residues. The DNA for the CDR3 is TGTGCCAGCAGCTTATTCACAGAAAACACCGGGGAGCTGTTTTTT. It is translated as CASSLFTENTGELFF.

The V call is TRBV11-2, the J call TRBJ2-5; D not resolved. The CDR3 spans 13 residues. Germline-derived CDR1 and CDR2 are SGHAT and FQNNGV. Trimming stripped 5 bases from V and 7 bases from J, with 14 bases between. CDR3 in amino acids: CASSPAQVGTQYF. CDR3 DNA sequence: TGTGCCAGCAGCCCAGCTCAGGTCGGGACCCAGTACTTC.

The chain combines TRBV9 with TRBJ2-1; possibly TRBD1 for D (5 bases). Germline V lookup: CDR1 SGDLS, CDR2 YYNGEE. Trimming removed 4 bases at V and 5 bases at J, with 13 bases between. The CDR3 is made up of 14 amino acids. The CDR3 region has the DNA TGTGCCAGCAGCCCACTGACCAGGGACAATGAGCAGTTCTTC. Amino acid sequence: CASSPLTRDNEQFF.

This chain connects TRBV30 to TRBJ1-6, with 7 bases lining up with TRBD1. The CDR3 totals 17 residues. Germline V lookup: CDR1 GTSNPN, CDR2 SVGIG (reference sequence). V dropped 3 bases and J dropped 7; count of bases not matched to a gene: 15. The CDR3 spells CAWSPNPPGQYNSPLHF. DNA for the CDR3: TGTGCCTGGAGCCCCAATCCTCCGGGACAGTACAATTCACCCCTCCACTTT.

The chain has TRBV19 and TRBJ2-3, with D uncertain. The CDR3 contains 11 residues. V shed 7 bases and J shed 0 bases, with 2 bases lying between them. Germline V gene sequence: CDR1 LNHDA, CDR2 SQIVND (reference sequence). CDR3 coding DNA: TGTGCCAGTACTAGCACAGATACGCAGTATTTT. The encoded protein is CASTSTDTQYF.

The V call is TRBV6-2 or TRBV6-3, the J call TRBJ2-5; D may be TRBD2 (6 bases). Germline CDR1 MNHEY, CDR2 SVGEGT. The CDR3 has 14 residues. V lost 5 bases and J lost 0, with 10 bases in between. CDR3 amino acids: CASSIAAYQETQYF. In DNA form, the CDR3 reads TGTGCCAGCAGTATAGCGGCCTACCAAGAGACCCAGTACTTC.

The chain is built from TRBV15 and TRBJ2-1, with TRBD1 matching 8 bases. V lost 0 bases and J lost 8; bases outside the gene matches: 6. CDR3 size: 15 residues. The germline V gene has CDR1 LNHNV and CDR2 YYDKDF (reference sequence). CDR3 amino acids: CATSRDHRGFDEQFF. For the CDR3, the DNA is TGTGCCACCAGCAGAGATCACAGGGGGTTCGATGAGCAGTTCTTC.

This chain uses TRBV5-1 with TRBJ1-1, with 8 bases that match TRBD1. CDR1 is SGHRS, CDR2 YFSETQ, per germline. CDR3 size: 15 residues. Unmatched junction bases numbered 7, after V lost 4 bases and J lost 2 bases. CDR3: CASSPLTGDNTEAFF. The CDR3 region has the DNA TGCGCCAGCAGCCCGCTGACAGGGGATAACACTGAAGCTTTCTTT.

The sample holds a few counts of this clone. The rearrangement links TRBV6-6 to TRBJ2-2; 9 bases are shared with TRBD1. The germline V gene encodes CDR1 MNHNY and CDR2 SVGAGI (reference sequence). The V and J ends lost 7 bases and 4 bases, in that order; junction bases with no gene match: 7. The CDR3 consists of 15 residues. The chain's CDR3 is CASINRGRGTGELFF. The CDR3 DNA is TGTGCCAGCATTAACAGGGGGCGAGGCACCGGGGAGCTGTTTTTT.

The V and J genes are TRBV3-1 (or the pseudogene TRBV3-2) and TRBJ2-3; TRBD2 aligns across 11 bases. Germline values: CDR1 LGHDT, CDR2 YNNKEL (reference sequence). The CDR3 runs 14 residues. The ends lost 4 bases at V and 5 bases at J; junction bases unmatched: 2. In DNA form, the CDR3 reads TGTGCCAGCAGCCTAGCGGGGGGGGGAGATACGCAGTATTTT. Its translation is CASSLAGGGDTQYF.

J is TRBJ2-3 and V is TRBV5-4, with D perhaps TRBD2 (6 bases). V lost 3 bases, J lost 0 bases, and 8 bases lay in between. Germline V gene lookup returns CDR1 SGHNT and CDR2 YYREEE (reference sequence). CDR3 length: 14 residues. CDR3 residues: CASSWGTSTDTQYF. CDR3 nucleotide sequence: TGTGCCAGCAGCTGGGGGACTAGCACAGATACGCAGTATTTT.

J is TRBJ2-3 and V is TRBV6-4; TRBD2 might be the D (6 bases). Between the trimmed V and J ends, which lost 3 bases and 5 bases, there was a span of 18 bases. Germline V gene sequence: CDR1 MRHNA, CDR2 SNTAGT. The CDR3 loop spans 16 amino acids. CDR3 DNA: TGTGCCAGCAGTGATTCGAGACTAGTTAGAGGAGATACGCAGTATTTT. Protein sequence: CASSDSRLVRGDTQYF.

The CDR3 DNA reads as TGTGCCAGCAGCAGAGGACAGACTAGCACAGATACGCAGTATTTT. Translating it yields CASSRGQTSTDTQYF. J is TRBJ2-3 and V is TRBV11-1, with a weak D call TRBD1 (6 bases). Germline CDR1 and CDR2: SGHAT and FQDESV (reference sequence). V gave up 5 bases and J gave up 0 bases, with 12 bases separating them. The CDR3 length is 15 residues.

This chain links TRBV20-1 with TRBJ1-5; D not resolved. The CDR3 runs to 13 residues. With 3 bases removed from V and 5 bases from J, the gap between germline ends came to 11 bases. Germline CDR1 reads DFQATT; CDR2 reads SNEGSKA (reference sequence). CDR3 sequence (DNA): TGCAGTGCTAGTCCGGGTCTCTATCAGCCCCAGCATTTT. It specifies CSASPGLYQPQHF.

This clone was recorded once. CDR3 region: CASSLSAGASTDTQYF. For the CDR3, the DNA is TGCGCCAGCAGCTTGTCGGCGGGGGCCTCCACAGATACGCAGTATTTT. The chain has TRBV5-1 and TRBJ2-3; D is perhaps TRBD2 (7 bases). Trimming removed 1 base from V and 2 bases from J, with 14 bases in between. CDR1 is SGHRS, CDR2 YFSETQ, per germline. CDR3 length: 16 amino acids.

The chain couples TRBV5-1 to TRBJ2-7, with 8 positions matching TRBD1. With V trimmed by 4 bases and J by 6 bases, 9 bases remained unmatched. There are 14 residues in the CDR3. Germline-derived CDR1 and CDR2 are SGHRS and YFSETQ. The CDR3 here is CASSPTGVVSEQYF. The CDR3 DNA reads TGCGCCAGCAGCCCGACAGGGGTGGTAAGCGAGCAGTACTTC.

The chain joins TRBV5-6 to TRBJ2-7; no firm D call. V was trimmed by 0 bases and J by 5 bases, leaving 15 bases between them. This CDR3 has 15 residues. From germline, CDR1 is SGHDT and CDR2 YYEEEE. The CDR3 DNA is TGTGCCAGCAGCTTGGGGTCGACTGTCCGAGACGAGCAGTACTTC. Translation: CASSLGSTVRDEQYF.

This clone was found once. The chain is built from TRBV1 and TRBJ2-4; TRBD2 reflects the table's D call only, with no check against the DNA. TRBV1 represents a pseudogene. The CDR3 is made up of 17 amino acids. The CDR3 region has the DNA TGCACCAGCAGCCAGCCCCGGAGGTTTGGAGCCAAAAACATTCAGTACTTC. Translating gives CTSSQPRRFGAKNIQYF.

CDR3 DNA sequence: TGTGCCTGGAGTCGGTATAGCAATCAGCCCCAGCATTTT. This sequence encodes CAWSRYSNQPQHF. The V and J genes are TRBV30 and TRBJ1-5, with D unresolved. The CDR3 contains 13 residues. V was cut by 2 bases and J by 0 bases, with 5 bases left in between. CDR1 is GTSNPN and CDR2 is SVGIG in the germline V gene (reference sequence). The whole variable domain, remainder taken from reference TRBV30 and TRBJ1-5, is SQTIHQWPATLVQPVGSPLSLECTVEGTSNPNLYWYRQAAGRGLQLLFYSVGIGQISSEVPQNLSASRPQDRQFILSSKKLLLSDSGFYLCAWSRYSNQPQHFGDGTRLSIL.

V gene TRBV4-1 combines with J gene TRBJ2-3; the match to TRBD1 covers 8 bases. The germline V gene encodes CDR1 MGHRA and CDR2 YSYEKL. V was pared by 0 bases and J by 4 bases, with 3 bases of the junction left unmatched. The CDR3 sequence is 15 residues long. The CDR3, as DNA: TGCGCCAGCAGCCAAGATGACAGGGGCCCAGATACGCAGTATTTT. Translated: CASSQDDRGPDTQYF.

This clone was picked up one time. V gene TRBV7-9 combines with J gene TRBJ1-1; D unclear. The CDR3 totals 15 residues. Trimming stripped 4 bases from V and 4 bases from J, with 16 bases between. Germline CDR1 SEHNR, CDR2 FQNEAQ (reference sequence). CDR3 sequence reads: CASSSHSPSSTEAFF. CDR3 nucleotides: TGTGCCAGCAGCTCCCATTCCCCCTCCAGCACTGAAGCTTTCTTT.

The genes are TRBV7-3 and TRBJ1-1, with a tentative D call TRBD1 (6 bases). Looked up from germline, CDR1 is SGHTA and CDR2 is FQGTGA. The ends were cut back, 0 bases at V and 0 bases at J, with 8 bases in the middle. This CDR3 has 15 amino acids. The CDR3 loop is CASSLTGGLNTEAFF. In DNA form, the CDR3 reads TGTGCCAGCAGCTTAACAGGGGGTTTGAACACTGAAGCTTTCTTT.

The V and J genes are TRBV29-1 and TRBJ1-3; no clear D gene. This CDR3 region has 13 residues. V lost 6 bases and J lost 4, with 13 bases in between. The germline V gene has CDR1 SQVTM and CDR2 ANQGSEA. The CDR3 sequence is CSVGQAGGNTIYF. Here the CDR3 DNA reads TGCAGCGTCGGGCAAGCGGGGGGAAACACCATATATTTT.

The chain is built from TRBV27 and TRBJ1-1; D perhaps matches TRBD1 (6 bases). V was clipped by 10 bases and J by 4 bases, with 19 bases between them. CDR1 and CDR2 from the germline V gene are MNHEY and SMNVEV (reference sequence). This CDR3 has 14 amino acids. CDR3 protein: CATYGQQGSTEAFF. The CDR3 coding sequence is TGTGCCACCTACGGACAACAGGGAAGCACTGAAGCTTTCTTT.

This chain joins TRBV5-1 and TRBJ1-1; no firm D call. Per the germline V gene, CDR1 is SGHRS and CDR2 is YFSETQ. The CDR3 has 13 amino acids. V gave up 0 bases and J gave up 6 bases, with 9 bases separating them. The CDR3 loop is CASSLDPGAEAFF. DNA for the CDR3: TGCGCCAGCAGCTTGGATCCGGGAGCTGAAGCTTTCTTT.

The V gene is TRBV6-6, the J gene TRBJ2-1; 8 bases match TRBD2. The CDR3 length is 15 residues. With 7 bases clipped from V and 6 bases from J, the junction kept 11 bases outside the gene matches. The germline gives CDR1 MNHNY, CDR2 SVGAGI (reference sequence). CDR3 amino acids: CASTLVGGGLNEQFF. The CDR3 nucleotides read TGTGCCAGCACCCTCGTCGGGGGGGGGCTCAATGAGCAGTTCTTC.

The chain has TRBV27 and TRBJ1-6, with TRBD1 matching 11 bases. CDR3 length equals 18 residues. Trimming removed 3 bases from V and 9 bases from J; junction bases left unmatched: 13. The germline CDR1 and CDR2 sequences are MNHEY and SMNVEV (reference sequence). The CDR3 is CASSFRDRGGARVSPLHF. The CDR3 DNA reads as TGTGCCAGCAGTTTTCGGGACAGGGGGGGGGCTCGAGTTTCACCCCTCCACTTT.

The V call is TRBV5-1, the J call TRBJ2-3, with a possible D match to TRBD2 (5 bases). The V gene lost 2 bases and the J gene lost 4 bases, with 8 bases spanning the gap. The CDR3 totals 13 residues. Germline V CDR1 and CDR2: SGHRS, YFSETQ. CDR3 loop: CASSFGVPDTQYF. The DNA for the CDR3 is TGCGCCAGCAGCTTCGGGGTTCCAGATACGCAGTATTTT. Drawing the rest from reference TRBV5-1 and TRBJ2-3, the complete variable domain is KAGVTQTPRYLIKTRGQQVTLSCSPISGHRSVSWYQQTPGQGLQFLFEYFSETQRNKGNFPGRFSGRQFSNSRSEMNVSTLELGDSALYLCASSFGVPDTQYFGPGTRLTVL.